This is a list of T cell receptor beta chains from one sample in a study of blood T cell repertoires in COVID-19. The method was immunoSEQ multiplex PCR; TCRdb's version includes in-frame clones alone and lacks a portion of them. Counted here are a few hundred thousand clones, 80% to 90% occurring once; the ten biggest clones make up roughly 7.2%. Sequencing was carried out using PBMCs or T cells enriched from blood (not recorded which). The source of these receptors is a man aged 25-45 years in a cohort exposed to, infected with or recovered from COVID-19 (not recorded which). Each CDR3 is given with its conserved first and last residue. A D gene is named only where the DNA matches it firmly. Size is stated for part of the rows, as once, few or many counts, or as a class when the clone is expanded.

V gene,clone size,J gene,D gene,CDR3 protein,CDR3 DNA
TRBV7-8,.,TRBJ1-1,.,CASSGGLHTEAFF,TGTGCCAGCAGCGGGGGACTGCACACTGAAGCTTTCTTT
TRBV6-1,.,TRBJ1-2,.,CASSDRVGGYTF,TGTGCCAGCAGTGACAGGGTGGGTGGCTACACCTTC
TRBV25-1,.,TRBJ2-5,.,CASSLGVQETQYF,TGTGCCAGCAGTCTAGGGGTCCAAGAGACCCAGTACTTC
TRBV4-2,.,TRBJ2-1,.,CASRSGGNEQFF,TGTGCCAGCAGATCCGGAGGGAATGAGCAGTTCTTC
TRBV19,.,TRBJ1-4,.,CASRWGLNEKLFF,TGTGCCAGTAGGTGGGGCCTCAATGAAAAACTGTTTTTT
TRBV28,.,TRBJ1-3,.,CASSLHRGISGNTIYF,TGTGCCAGCAGTTTACATAGGGGAATCTCTGGAAACACCATATATTTT
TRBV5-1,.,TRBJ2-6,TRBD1,CASSLRTGDSGANVLTF,TGCGCCAGCAGCTTACGGACAGGGGACTCTGGGGCCAACGTCCTGACTTTC
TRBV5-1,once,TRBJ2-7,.,CASSPVTGSYEQYF,TGCGCCAGCAGCCCTGTGACAGGTAGCTACGAGCAGTACTTC
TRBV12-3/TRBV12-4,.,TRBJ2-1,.,CASRDPGVEQFF,TGTGCCAGCCGGGATCCAGGGGTTGAGCAGTTCTTC
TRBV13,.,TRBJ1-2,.,CASTSLVTSNYGYTF,TGTGCCAGCACCTCCTTAGTAACCTCTAACTATGGCTACACCTTC
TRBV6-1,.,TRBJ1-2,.,CASSETYRSYGYTF,TGTGCCAGCAGTGAAACTTACAGGTCCTATGGCTACACCTTC
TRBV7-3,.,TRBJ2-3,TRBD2,CASSLEGGPGDTQYF,TGTGCCAGCAGCTTAGAGGGAGGGCCTGGAGATACGCAGTATTTT
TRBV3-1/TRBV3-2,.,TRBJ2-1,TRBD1,CASSPLDRGVYNEQFF,TGTGCCAGCAGCCCTTTAGACAGGGGAGTCTACAATGAGCAGTTCTTC
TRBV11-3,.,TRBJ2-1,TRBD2,CASSLAVGGRNNEQFF,TGTGCCAGCAGCTTAGCGGTGGGAGGGCGAAACAATGAGCAGTTCTTC
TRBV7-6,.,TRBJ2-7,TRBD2,CASSRTSGSGEQYF,TGTGCCAGCAGTCGGACTAGCGGGAGTGGCGAGCAGTACTTC
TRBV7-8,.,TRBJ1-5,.,CASSRNGQIRNYSNQPQHF,TGTGCCAGCAGCCGAAACGGACAAATTCGTAACTATAGCAATCAGCCCCAGCATTTT
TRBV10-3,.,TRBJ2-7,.,CAISSRIGGEGNEQYF,TGTGCCATCAGTTCGCGTATTGGGGGCGAGGGGAACGAGCAGTACTTC
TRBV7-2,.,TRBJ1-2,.,CASSLRQNYGYTF,TGTGCCAGCAGCTTAAGACAGAACTATGGCTACACCTTC
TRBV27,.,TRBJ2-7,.,CASSFHSSYEQYF,TGTGCCAGCAGTTTTCATAGTTCCTACGAGCAGTACTTC
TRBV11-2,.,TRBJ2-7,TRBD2,CASRRSGDLGNEQYF,TGTGCCAGCAGACGGAGCGGGGACTTAGGGAACGAGCAGTACTTC
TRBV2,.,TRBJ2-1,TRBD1,CASIGTVSYNEQFF,TGTGCCAGCATTGGGACAGTCTCCTACAATGAGCAGTTCTTC
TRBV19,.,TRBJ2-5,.,CASSIRHQETQYF,TGTGCCAGTAGTATAAGACATCAAGAGACCCAGTACTTC
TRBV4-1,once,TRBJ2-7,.,CASSQDRDPGYEQYF,TGCGCCAGCAGCCAAGACCGAGACCCAGGCTACGAGCAGTACTTC
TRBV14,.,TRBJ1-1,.,CASSQASGTMNTEAFF,TGTGCCAGCAGCCAAGCATCCGGGACAATGAACACTGAAGCTTTCTTT
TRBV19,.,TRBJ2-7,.,CASSISGAGQVYEQYF,TGTGCCAGTAGTATAAGCGGAGCGGGACAAGTCTACGAGCAGTACTTC
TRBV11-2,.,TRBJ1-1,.,CASSSGAGGAFF,TGTGCCAGCAGCTCCGGTGCGGGGGGTGCTTTCTTT
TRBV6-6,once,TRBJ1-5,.,CASTPPTGNQPQHF,TGTGCCAGCACCCCACCTACCGGCAATCAGCCCCAGCATTTT
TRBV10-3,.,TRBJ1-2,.,CAIGMLGQRYGYTF,TGTGCCATTGGAATGCTGGGACAAAGATATGGCTACACCTTC